Sequencing of this TCR beta chain was carried out in a study of shared clonotypes between healthy human individuals. Repertoires were generated with immunoSEQ multiplex PCR, while TCRdb's copy carries only in-frame clones and drops some. The table lists 2,500,000 or so clones, less than 95% of them singletons. The germline gives CDR1 SEHNR, CDR2 FQNEAQ (reference sequence). V trimming: 1 base; J trimming: 1 base; junction bases outside the gene matches: 3. The CDR3 totals 16 residues. The sample was naive CD4+ T cells from PBMCs. Subset given: CD45RA+ positively selected. The TCR sequence derives from a man aged 18 to 29 in good health. Some clones in this sample may be carry-over from other donors' samples. V gene TRBV7-9 combines with J gene TRBJ2-3, with TRBD1 matching over 9 bases. The CDR3 nucleotides are TGTGCCAGCAGCTTAGGGGACAGGGTGGGCACAGATACGCAGTATTTT. It translates to CASSLGDRVGTDTQYF.